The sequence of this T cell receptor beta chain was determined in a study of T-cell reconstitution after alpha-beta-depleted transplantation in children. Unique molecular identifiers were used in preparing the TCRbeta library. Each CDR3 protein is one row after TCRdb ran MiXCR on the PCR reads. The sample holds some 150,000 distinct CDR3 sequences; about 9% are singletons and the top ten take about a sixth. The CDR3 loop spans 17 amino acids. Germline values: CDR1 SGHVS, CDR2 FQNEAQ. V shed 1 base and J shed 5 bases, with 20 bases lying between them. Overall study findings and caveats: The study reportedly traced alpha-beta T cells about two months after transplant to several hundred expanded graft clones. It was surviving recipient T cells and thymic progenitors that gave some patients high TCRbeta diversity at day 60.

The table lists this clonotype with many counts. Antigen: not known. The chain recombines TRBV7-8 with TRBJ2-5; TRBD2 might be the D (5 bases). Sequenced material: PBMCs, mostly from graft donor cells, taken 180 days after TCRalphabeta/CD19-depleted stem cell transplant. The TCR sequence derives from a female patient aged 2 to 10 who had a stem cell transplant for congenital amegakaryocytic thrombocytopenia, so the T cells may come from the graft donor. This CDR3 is CASSLGVRRSGAETQYF. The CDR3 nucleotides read TGTGCCAGCAGCTTAGGGGTTAGGCGGAGCGGCGCGGAGACCCAGTACTTC.